The 26 T cell receptor beta chains below all came from one sample that was sequenced in a study of blood T cells in healthy people across ages. A second PCR of roughly 6 to 12 cycles used a sample-barcoded 5' primer and a J-beta primer mix. TCRdb analysed the 5' RACE reads with MiXCR anew, one entry per CDR3 protein. Of around 870,000 distinct CDR3 sequences listed, under 35% were seen once; the top ten hold roughly 17%. The sample consisted of blood. Every receptor here comes from a woman of 80 years or more in good health.

This clonotype was counted at least ten times. The genes are TRBV25-1 and TRBJ2-5; possible D gene TRBD2, 6 bases. The CDR3 extends over 13 amino acids. With 4 bases removed from V and 4 bases from J, the gap between germline ends came to 10 bases. Germline V lookup: CDR1 MGHDK, CDR2 SYGVNS. As DNA, the CDR3 is TGTGCCAGCAGTGGCTGGGGGGTAGAGACCCAGTACTTC. It is translated as CASSGWGVETQYF.

In this sample, this clonotype turned up many times. The genes are TRBV28 and TRBJ2-3; maybe TRBD1 (5 bases). The germline V and J ends were trimmed by 2 bases and 5 bases, with 17 bases remaining between them. The CDR3 is made up of 16 amino acids. Germline CDR1 is MDHEN and CDR2 is SYDVKM. The CDR3: CASSLGASGSGDTQYF. The CDR3 nucleotides read TGTGCCAGCAGTTTAGGGGCTTCGGGTTCGGGAGATACGCAGTATTTT.

This clonotype was seen at least ten times. This rearrangement joins TRBV20-1 to TRBJ1-5, with 7 bases lining up with TRBD1. The V gene end was trimmed by 6 bases and the J gene end by 4 bases; junction bases not matched to a gene: 6. The CDR3 extends over 13 amino acids. Germline V gene sequence: CDR1 DFQATT, CDR2 SNEGSKA (reference sequence). CDR3 DNA sequence: TGCAGTGCCAGAACAGGGGCAAATCAGCCCCAGCATTTT. This gives the protein CSARTGANQPQHF.

Note on this clonotype: A much larger clone sits a single nucleotide away, making a read error possible. The gene calls are TRBV15 and TRBJ2-5; a possible D gene is TRBD2 (6 bases). CDR3 length: 14 residues. CDR1 and CDR2 from the germline V gene are LNHNV and YYDKDF (reference sequence). Trimming shortened V by 1 base and J by 11 bases, and 17 bases separated the two germline ends. The CDR3 loop is CATSRVGGINEQYF. The CDR3 nucleotides read TGTGCCACCAGCAGAGTTGGGGGGATCAATGAGCAGTACTTC.

This clonotype occurred a few times. The chain couples TRBV20-1 to TRBJ2-1; no definite D call. This CDR3 is 14 amino acids long. Germline loops: CDR1 DFQATT, CDR2 SNEGSKA (reference sequence). V gave up 5 bases and J gave up 9 bases, with 20 bases separating them. The CDR3 spells CSAGQLLGLGEQFF. CDR3 sequence (DNA): TGCAGTGCTGGCCAGCTGTTGGGGTTAGGTGAGCAGTTCTTC.

This clonotype was observed a handful of times. Just one base apart from a much larger clone, this may be a read error. This chain links TRBV20-1 with TRBJ2-5, with D possibly matching TRBD2 (5 bases). Judging by the DNA end, TRBJ2-4 fits better; the J call may be wrong. The CDR3 has 11 residues. Germline V gene lookup returns CDR1 DFQATT and CDR2 SNEGSKA (reference sequence). CDR3 protein: CSATRGDIQYF. CDR3 bases: TGCAGTGCTACACGGGGAGACATTCAGTACTTC.

In its sample, this clonotype was seen many times. This chain uses TRBV20-1 with TRBJ2-7; TRBD1 matches 9 bases. The CDR3 runs to 14 residues. The germline V gene has CDR1 DFQATT and CDR2 SNEGSKA (reference sequence). With V trimmed by 0 bases and J by 3 bases, 3 bases remained unmatched. CDR3 nucleotides: TGCAGTGCTAGAGATCCGGGACAGGGCTACGAGCAGTACTTC. Protein sequence: CSARDPGQGYEQYF.

This clonotype was counted a few times. CDR3 protein: CSVEDRLAGSGYEQYF. In DNA, the CDR3 is TGCAGCGTTGAAGACCGACTAGCGGGCTCCGGCTACGAGCAGTACTTC. The rearrangement links TRBV29-1 to TRBJ2-7; 10 bases are a match to TRBD2. CDR3 length equals 16 residues. Trimming at V came to 0 bases and at J to 3 bases, leaving 8 bases not matched to a gene. Per the germline V gene, CDR1 is SQVTM and CDR2 is ANQGSEA.

This clonotype came up many times. This chain connects TRBV20-1 to TRBJ2-5, with no clear D. CDR3 size: 11 residues. V shed 7 bases and J shed 5 bases, with 11 bases lying between them. The germline V gene has CDR1 DFQATT and CDR2 SNEGSKA (reference sequence). Here the CDR3 DNA reads TGCAGTGAAGTATCGGGCGAGACCCAGTACTTC. This gives the protein CSEVSGETQYF.

To note about this clonotype: This may be a read error: a much more frequent sequence differs by one nucleotide. The CDR3 is CASSLGQAAAGELFF. DNA for the CDR3: TGTGCCAGCAGCTTAGGTCAGGCTGCAGCCGGGGAGCTGTTTTTT. This sequence joins TRBV7-2 and TRBJ2-2; D is undetermined. The germline gives CDR1 SGHTA, CDR2 FQGNSA. The CDR3 is 15 residues long. Trimming stripped 1 base from V and 6 bases from J, with 12 bases between.

For this clonotype: One end of the junction is discordant with germline, which a read error may explain. The J gene is TRBJ2-1, the V gene TRBV27; the match to TRBD2 covers 10 bases. In germline, CDR1 is MNHEY, CDR2 SMNVEV (reference sequence). The CDR3 contains 17 residues. CDR3 bases: TGTGCCAGCAGTCCTACCCCACTAGCGGGGTTTTACAATGGGCAGTTCTTC. Translating it yields CASSPTPLAGFYNGQFF.

Comment on this clonotype: Given a much more abundant clone one base away, this may be a read error. This rearrangement joins TRBV20-1 to TRBJ2-5, with no clear D. The CDR3 is 12 amino acids. Trimming took off 6 bases at V and 5 bases at J, with 13 bases between the two ends. Per the germline V gene, CDR1 is DFQATT and CDR2 is SNEGSKA (reference sequence). CDR3 protein: CSARGEQETQYF. In nucleotides, the CDR3 is TGCAGTGCCCGCGGAGAACAGGAGACCCAGTACTTC.

This clonotype showed up many times. The J gene is TRBJ1-2, the V gene TRBV6-5; the D is unclear. CDR1 is MNHEY, CDR2 SVGAGI, per germline. This CDR3 is 12 amino acids long. V gave up 6 bases and J gave up 5 bases, with 10 bases separating them. The CDR3 DNA follows: TGTGCCAGCAGCCACAAGGGATATGGCTACACCTTC. Translated: CASSHKGYGYTF.

As concerns this clonotype: Given a much more abundant clone one base away, this may be a read error. The gene calls are TRBV6-2 or TRBV6-3 and TRBJ1-5; possible D gene TRBD1, 5 bases. The length of the CDR3 is 13 residues. Germline CDR1 MNHEY, CDR2 SVGEGT. The CDR3 region is CASSGGTYQPHHF. DNA of the CDR3: TGTGCCAGCAGTGGGGGAACTTATCAGCCCCACCATTTT.

This clonotype was counted ten times or more. The rearrangement uses TRBV6-2 or TRBV6-3 and TRBJ2-1; TRBD2 aligns across 9 bases. V lost 2 bases to trimming and J lost 7 bases; unmatched junction nucleotides: 9. The CDR3 totals 16 residues. The germline gives CDR1 MNHEY, CDR2 SVGEGT. In DNA, the CDR3 is TGTGCCAGCAGTTACGGGCGGGGGGGCCGACTTAATGAGCAGTTCTTC. This translates into CASSYGRGGRLNEQFF.

A word on this clonotype: One junction end disagrees with the germline gene, perhaps due to a read error. The V and J genes are TRBV4-3 and TRBJ1-4, with 7 nucleotides matching TRBD1. CDR1 and CDR2 from the germline V gene are LGHNA and YSLEER. The CDR3 totals 13 residues. CDR3 nucleotide sequence: TGCGTCAGCAGCCACGACAGGGATGAAAAACTGTTTTTT. Its translation: CVSSHDRDEKLFF.

This clonotype came up once. The chain couples TRBV27 to TRBJ2-2, with D tentatively TRBD2 (6 bases). The CDR3 contains 15 residues. From germline, CDR1 is MNHEY and CDR2 SMNVEV (reference sequence). V dropped 4 bases and J dropped 5 bases, with 14 bases sitting between them. The DNA for the CDR3 is TGTGCCAGCAGTTCCCCTAGCGCTGGGACCGGGGAGCTGTTTTTT. Its protein product is CASSSPSAGTGELFF.

There are many counts of this clonotype. The V gene is TRBV28, the J gene TRBJ2-5; tentatively, D is TRBD1 (5 bases). V shed 2 bases and J shed 5 bases, with 12 bases lying between them. CDR1 is MDHEN, CDR2 SYDVKM, per germline. The CDR3 covers 14 residues. The CDR3 loop reads CASSLTGWWETQYF. In nucleotides, the CDR3 is TGTGCCAGCAGTTTAACAGGCTGGTGGGAGACCCAGTACTTC.

This clonotype was counted only a few times. The J gene is TRBJ1-1, the V gene TRBV20-1, with TRBD1 matching 8 bases. There are 11 residues in the CDR3. Per the germline V gene, CDR1 is DFQATT and CDR2 is SNEGSKA (reference sequence). The junction had 8 bases not matched to a gene; V was cut back by 6 bases and J by 11 bases. The CDR3 here is CSAGGQGRAFF. The CDR3 DNA sequence: TGCAGTGCCGGAGGACAGGGTCGGGCTTTCTTT.

This clonotype came up many times. J is TRBJ2-5 and V is TRBV24-1, with TRBD2 as a possible D gene (5 bases). The V end was cut by 5 bases, the J end by 2 bases, with 8 bases between. The CDR3 totals 13 residues. Germline V lookup: CDR1 KGHDR, CDR2 SFDVKD. The DNA for the CDR3 is TGTGCCACCAGTGCCGGGAAGCAAGAGACCCAGTACTTC. Its protein product is CATSAGKQETQYF.

V and J are TRBV28 and TRBJ2-7; tentative D call: TRBD2 (7 bases). The V gene lost 7 bases and the J gene lost 4 bases, with 17 bases spanning the gap. CDR3 length: 14 residues. Looked up from germline, CDR1 is MDHEN and CDR2 is SYDVKM. The CDR3 nucleotides are TGTGCCAGCAAGAACGGGGGGCTCTTATACGAGCAGTACTTC. Translating it yields CASKNGGLLYEQYF.

This chain joins TRBV5-1 and TRBJ2-2, with TRBD1 identical over 7 bases. The V segment lost 4 bases and the J segment 4 bases; nucleotides outside the gene matches: 7. The CDR3 is 15 residues long. The germline V gene encodes CDR1 SGHRS and CDR2 YFSETQ. CDR3 in DNA: TGCGCCAGCAGCCAATCCGGGACAGTCACCGGGGAGCTGTTTTTT. This sequence encodes CASSQSGTVTGELFF.

Worth noting for this clonotype: A much larger clone is a single base away; this may be a read error. The chain links TRBV7-9 to TRBJ2-1; no clear D. The CDR3 extends over 11 amino acids. The germline CDR1 and CDR2 sequences are SEHNR and FQNEAQ (reference sequence). The CDR3 DNA reads as TGTGCCAGCAGCTTAACTGATGAGCGGTTCTTC. Its protein product is CASSLTDERFF.

This clonotype was detected many times. This chain links TRBV20-1 with TRBJ2-5; the D is unclear. This CDR3 region has 14 residues. Per germline, CDR1 DFQATT and CDR2 SNEGSKA (reference sequence). Trimming left V 3 bases short and J 3 bases short, with 14 bases between. CDR3: CSASGPLGKETQYF. In nucleotides, the CDR3 is TGCAGTGCTAGTGGTCCATTGGGGAAAGAGACCCAGTACTTC.

V usage is TRBV30 and J usage is TRBJ1-1, with 8 bases identical to TRBD1. Per germline, CDR1 GTSNPN and CDR2 SVGIG (reference sequence). The CDR3 totals 14 residues. Trimming cost V 1 base and J 4 bases; bases outside gene matches: 5. The CDR3 DNA sequence: TGTGCCTGGAGTGGGACAGGGAGAATCACTGAAGCTTTCTTT. It translates to CAWSGTGRITEAFF.

This clonotype was found once. The chain combines TRBV19 with TRBJ2-3, with a weak D call TRBD2 (6 bases). The CDR3 contains 12 residues. CDR1 LNHDA and CDR2 SQIVND come from the germline V gene (reference sequence). Trimming stripped 6 bases from V and 7 bases from J, with 11 bases between. The CDR3 DNA is TGTGCCAGTAGCGGGAGTAGTAATACGCAGTATTTT. Translated, it gives CASSGSSNTQYF.